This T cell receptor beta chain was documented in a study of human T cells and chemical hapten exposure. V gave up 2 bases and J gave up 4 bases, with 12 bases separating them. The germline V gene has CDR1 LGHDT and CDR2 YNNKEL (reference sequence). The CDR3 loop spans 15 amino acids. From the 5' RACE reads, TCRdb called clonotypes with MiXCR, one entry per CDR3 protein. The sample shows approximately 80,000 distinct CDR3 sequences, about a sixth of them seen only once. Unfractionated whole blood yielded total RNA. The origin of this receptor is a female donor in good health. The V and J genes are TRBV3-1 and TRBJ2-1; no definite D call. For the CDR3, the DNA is TGTGCCAGCAGCCAATATGTTGGGAATTACAATGAGCAGTTCTTC. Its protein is CASSQYVGNYNEQFF.